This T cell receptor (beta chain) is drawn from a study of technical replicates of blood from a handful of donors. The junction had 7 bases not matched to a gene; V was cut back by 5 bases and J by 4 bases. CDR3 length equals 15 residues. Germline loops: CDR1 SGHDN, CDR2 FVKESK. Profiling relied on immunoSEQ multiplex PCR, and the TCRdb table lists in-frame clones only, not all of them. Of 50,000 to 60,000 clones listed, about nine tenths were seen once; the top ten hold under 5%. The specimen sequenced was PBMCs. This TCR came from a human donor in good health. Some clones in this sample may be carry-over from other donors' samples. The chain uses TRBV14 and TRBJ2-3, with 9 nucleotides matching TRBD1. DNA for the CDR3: TGTGCCAGCAGCTTAGTCACAGGGGGCGCAGATACGCAGTATTTT. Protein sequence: CASSLVTGGADTQYF.